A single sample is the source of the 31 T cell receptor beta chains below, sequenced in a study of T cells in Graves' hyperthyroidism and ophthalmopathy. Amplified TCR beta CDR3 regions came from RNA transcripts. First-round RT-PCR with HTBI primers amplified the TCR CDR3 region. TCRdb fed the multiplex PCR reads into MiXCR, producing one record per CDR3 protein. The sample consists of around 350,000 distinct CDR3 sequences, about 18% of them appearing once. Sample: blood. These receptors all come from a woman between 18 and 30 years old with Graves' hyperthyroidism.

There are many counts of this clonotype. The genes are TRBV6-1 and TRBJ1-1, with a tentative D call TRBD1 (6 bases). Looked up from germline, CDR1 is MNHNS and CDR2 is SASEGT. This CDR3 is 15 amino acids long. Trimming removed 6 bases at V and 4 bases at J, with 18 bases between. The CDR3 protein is CASRNRDIGITEAFF. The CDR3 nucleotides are TGTGCCAGCAGGAACCGGGACATTGGGATCACTGAAGCTTTCTTT.

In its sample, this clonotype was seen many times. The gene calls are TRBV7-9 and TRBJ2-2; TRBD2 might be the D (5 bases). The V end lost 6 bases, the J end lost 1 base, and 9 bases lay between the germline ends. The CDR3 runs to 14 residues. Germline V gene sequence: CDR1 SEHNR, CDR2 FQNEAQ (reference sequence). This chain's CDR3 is CASRKGVNTGELFF. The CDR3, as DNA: TGTGCCAGCAGAAAGGGAGTGAACACCGGGGAGCTGTTTTTT.

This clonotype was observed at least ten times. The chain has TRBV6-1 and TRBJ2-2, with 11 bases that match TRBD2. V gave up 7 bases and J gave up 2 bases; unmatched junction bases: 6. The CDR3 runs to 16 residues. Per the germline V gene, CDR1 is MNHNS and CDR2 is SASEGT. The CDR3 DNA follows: TGTGCCAGCACCCATGGGACTAGCGGTAACACCGGGGAGCTGTTTTTT. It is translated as CASTHGTSGNTGELFF.

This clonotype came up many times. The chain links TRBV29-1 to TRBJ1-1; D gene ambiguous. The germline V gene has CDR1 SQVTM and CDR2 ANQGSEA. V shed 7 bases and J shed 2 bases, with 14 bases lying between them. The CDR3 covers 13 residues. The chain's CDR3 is CSASGNPNTEAFF. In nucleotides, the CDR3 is TGCAGCGCATCGGGGAATCCAAACACTGAAGCTTTCTTT.

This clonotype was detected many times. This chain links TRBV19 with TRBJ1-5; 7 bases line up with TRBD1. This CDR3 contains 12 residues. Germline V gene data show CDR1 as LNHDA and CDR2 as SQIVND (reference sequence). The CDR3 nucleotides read TGTTCGACAGGGTATGGCAATCAGCCCCAGCATTTT. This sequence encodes CSTGYGNQPQHF.

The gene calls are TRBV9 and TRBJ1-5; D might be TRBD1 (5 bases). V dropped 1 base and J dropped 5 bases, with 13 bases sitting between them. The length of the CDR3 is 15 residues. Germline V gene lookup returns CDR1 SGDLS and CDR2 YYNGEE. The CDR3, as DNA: TGTGCCAGCAGCGTATCGGCAGGGTGGGATCAGCCCCAGCATTTT. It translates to CASSVSAGWDQPQHF.

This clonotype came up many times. The CDR3 DNA sequence: TGCAGTGCTAGAGTTTCGGGACAGGTTTCGGAGCAGTACTTC. Its translation: CSARVSGQVSEQYF. The chain is built from TRBV20-1 and TRBJ2-7; TRBD1 aligns across 8 bases. Losses at the gene ends were 1 base for V and 7 bases for J; bases not matched to a gene: 9. This CDR3 has 14 residues. The germline CDR1 and CDR2 sequences are DFQATT and SNEGSKA (reference sequence).

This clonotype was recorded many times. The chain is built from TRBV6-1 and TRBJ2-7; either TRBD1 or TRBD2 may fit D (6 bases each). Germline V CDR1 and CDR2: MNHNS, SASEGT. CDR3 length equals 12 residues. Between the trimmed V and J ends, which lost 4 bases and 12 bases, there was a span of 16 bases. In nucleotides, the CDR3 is TGTGCCAGCAGTGTCGAGGGGGGCGTGCTGTACTTC. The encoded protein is CASSVEGGVLYF.

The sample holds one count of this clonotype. CDR3 amino acids: CASSSSGTDPYGYTF. CDR3 nucleotides: TGTGCCAGCAGTTCGTCTGGGACAGACCCCTATGGCTACACCTTC. The chain links TRBV27 to TRBJ1-2, with 7 bases aligning to TRBD1. V gave up 4 bases and J gave up 4 bases; unmatched junction bases: 9. The CDR3 loop spans 15 amino acids. From germline, CDR1 is MNHEY and CDR2 SMNVEV (reference sequence).

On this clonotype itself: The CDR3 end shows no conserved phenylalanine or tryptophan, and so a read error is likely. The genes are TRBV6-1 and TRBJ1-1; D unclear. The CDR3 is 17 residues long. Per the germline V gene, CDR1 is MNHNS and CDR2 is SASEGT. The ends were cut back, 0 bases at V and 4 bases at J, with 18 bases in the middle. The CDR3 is CASSEAQHRSGFTEAFY. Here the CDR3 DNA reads TGTGCCAGCAGTGAAGCGCAACATAGGTCGGGATTCACTGAAGCTTTCTAT.

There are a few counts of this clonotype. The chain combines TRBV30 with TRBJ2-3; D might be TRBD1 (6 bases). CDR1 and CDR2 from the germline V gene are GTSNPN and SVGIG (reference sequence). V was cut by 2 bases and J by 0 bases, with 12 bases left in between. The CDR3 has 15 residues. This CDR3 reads CAWSPRRGSTDTQYF. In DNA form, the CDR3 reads TGTGCCTGGAGTCCCCGCAGGGGTAGCACAGATACGCAGTATTTT.

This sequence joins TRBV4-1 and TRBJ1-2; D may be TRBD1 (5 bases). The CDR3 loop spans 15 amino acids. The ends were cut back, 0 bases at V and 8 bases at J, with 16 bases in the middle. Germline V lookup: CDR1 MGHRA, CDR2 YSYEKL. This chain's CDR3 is CASSQDPGMLRGYTF. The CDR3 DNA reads TGCGCCAGCAGCCAAGATCCAGGGATGCTGCGAGGCTACACCTTC.

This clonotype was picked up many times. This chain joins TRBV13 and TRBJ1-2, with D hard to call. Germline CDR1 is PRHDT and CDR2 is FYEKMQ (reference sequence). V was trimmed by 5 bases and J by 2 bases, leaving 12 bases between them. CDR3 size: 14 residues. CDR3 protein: CASSRTGFNYGYTF. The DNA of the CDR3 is TGTGCCAGCAGCCGAACGGGATTCAACTATGGCTACACCTTC.

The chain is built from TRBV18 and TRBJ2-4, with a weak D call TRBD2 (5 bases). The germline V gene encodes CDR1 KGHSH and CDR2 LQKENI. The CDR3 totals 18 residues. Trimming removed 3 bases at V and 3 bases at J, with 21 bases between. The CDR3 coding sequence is TGTGCCAGCTCACCCACCGGGCCTTCAAAAGGAGGCAAAAACATTCAGTACTTC. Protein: CASSPTGPSKGGKNIQYF.

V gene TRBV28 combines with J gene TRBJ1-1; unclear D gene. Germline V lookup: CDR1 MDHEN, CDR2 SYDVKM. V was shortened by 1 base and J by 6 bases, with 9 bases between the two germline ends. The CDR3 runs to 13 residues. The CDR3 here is CASSLFRFAEAFF. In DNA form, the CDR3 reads TGTGCCAGCAGTTTATTCCGGTTCGCTGAAGCTTTCTTT.

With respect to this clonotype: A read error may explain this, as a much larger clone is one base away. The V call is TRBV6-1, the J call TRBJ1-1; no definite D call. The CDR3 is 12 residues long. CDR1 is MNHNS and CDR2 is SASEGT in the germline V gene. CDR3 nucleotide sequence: TGTGCCAGCAGTGCAATTGATACCCAAGCTTGCTTT. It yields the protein CASSAIDTQACF.

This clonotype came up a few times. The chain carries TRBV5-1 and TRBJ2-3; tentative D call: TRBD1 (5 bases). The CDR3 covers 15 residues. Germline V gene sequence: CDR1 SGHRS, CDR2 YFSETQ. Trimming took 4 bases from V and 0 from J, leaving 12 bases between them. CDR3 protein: CASSPDTTSTDTQYF. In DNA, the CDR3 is TGCGCCAGCAGCCCGGACACCACTAGCACAGATACGCAGTATTTT.

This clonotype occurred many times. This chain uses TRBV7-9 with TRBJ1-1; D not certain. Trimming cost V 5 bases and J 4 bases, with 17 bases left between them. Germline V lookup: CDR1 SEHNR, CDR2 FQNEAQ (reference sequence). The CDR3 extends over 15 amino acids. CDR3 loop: CASSPGFGVGTEAFF. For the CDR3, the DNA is TGTGCCAGCAGCCCGGGGTTCGGCGTGGGCACTGAAGCTTTCTTT. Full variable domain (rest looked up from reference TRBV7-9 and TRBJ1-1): DTGVSQNPRHKITKRGQNVTFRCDPISEHNRLYWYRQTLGQGPEFLTYFQNEAQLEKSRLLSDRFSAERPKGSFSTLEIQRTEQGDSAMYLCASSPGFGVGTEAFFGQGTRLTVV.

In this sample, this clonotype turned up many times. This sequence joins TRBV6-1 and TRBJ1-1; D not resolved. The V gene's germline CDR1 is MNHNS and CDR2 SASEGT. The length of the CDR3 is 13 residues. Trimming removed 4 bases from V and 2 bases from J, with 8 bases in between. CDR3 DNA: TGTGCCAGCAGTGGAGGGATAAACACTGAAGCTTTCTTT. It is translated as CASSGGINTEAFF.

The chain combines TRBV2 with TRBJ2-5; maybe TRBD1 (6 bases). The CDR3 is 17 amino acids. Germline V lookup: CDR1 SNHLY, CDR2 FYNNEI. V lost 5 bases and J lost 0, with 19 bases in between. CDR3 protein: CASSPPGTLIDQETQYF. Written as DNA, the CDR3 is TGTGCCAGCAGTCCCCCCGGGACACTCATTGACCAAGAGACCCAGTACTTC.

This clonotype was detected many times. The CDR3 DNA sequence: TGTGCCAGCAGCTTGGGAGGGTGGCAGCAGAGCTCCTATAATTCACCCCTCCACTTT. Its translation is CASSLGGWQQSSYNSPLHF. V gene TRBV7-2 combines with J gene TRBJ1-6; no definite D call. CDR1 and CDR2 (germline): SGHTA, FQGNSA. The CDR3 sequence is 19 residues long. V lost 3 bases, J lost 0 bases, and 18 bases lay in between.

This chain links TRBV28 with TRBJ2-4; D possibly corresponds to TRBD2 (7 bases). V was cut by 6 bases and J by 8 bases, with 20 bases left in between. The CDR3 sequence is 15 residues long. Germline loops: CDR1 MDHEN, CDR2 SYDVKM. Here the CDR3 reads CASRDWRGGTHIQYF. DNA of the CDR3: TGTGCCAGCAGGGATTGGAGGGGGGGGACTCACATTCAGTACTTC. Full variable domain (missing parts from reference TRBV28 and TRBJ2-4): DVKVTQSSRYLVKRTGEKVFLECVQDMDHENMFWYRQDPGLGLRLIYFSYDVKMKEKGDIPEGYSVSREKKERFSLILESASTNQTSMYLCASRDWRGGTHIQYFGAGTRLSVL.

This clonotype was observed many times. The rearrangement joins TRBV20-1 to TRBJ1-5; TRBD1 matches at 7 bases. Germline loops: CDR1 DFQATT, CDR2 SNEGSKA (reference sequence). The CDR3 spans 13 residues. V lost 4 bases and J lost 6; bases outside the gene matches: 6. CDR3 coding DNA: TGCAGTGCTACACGACAGGGCGGTCAGCCCCAGCATTTT. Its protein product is CSATRQGGQPQHF.

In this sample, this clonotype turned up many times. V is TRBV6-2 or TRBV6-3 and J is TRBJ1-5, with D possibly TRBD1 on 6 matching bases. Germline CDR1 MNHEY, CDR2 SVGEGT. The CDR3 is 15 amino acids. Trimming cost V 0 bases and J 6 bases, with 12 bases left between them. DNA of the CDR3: TGTGCCAGCAGTTACTCGACAGGATCGAGTCAGCCCCAGCATTTT. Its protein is CASSYSTGSSQPQHF.

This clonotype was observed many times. CDR3: CSAKFPGLQRGYTF. The DNA for the CDR3 is TGCAGTGCCAAATTCCCTGGGCTCCAGCGAGGCTACACCTTC. The rearrangement uses TRBV20-1 and TRBJ1-2; D not resolved. The germline gives CDR1 DFQATT, CDR2 SNEGSKA (reference sequence). There are 14 residues in the CDR3. The germline V and J ends were trimmed by 6 bases and 8 bases, with 22 bases remaining between them.

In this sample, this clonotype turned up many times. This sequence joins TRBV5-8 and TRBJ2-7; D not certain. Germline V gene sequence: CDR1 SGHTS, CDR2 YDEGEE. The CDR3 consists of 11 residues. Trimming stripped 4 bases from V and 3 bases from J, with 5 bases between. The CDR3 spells CASSPVYEQYF. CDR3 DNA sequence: TGTGCCAGCAGCCCAGTCTACGAGCAGTACTTC. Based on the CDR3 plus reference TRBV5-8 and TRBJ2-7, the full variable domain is EAGVTQSPTHLIKTRGQQATLRCSPISGHTSVYWYQQALGLGLQFLLWYDEGEERNRGNFPPRFSGRQFPNYSSELNVNALELEDSALYLCASSPVYEQYFGPGTRLTVT.

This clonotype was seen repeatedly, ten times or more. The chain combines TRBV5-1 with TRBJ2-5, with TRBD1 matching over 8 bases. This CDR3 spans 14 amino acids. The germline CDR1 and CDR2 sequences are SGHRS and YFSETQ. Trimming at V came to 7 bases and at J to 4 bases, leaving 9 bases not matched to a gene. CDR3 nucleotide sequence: TGCGCCAGCTCCTCCACCAGGGGGCGAGAGACCCAGTACTTC. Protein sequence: CASSSTRGRETQYF.

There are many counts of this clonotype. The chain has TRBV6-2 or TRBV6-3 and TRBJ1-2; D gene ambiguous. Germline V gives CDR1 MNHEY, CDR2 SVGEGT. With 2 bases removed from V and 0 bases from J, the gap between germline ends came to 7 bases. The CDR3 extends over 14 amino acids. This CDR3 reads CASSYDVANYGYTF. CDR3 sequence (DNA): TGTGCCAGCAGTTACGACGTAGCTAACTATGGCTACACCTTC.

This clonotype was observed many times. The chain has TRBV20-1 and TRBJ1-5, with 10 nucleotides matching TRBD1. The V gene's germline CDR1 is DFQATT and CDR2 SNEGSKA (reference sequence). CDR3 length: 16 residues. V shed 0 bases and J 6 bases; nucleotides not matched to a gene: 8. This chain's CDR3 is CSARDAGQGTGQPQHF. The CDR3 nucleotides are TGCAGTGCTAGAGATGCGGGACAGGGGACGGGTCAGCCCCAGCATTTT.

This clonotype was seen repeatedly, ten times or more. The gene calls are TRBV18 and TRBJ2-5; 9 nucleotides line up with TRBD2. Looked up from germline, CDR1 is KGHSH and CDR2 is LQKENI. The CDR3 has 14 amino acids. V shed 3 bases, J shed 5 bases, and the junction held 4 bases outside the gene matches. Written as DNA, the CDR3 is TGTGCCAGCTCACCCTCTGGACTAGCGGAGACCCAGTACTTC. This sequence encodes CASSPSGLAETQYF.

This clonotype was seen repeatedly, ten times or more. As DNA, the CDR3 is TGCGCCAGCAGCTTGCCCGGGACAGGGGGCGAGCAGTACTTC. It is translated as CASSLPGTGGEQYF. The chain combines TRBV5-1 with TRBJ2-7; TRBD1 aligns across 11 bases. V lost 1 base to trimming and J lost 6 bases; unmatched junction nucleotides: 3. The CDR3 runs to 14 residues. Per the germline V gene, CDR1 is SGHRS and CDR2 is YFSETQ.